The rows below give T cell receptor beta chains drawn from one sample of a study of T-cell reconstitution after alpha-beta-depleted transplantation in children. TCRdb re-called the PCR reads through MiXCR, storing one row per CDR3 protein. The data show about 350,000 distinct CDR3 sequences, with more than 10% seen just once and around 4% held by the top ten. Sequencing used PBMCs, obtained from the stem cell graft. The receptors were sampled from a human donor who donated a stem cell graft to a child with Fanconi anemia. The CDR3 runs from the conserved cysteine through the conserved F or W. The D gene is left open where the match is weak. Clone size is stated in some rows and not others, as once, few, many or a class when expanded.

D gene	V gene	clone size	J gene	CDR3 DNA	CDR3 protein
.	TRBV5-1	few	TRBJ2-3	TGCGCCAGCAAGTGGACCGTCAGCACAGATACGCAGTATTTT	CASKWTVSTDTQYF
TRBD1	TRBV7-6	few	TRBJ2-3	TGTGCCAGCAGCTTAGCTCCCCGGGACAGAGCCTCTAGCACAGATACGCAGTATTTT	CASSLAPRDRASSTDTQYF
.	TRBV12-3/TRBV12-4	.	TRBJ1-2	TGTGCCAGCAGTTTAGTGGGGGTAAAAGGTGGCTACACCTTC	CASSLVGVKGGYTF
TRBD1	TRBV6-5	.	TRBJ1-3	TGTGCCAGCAGAGCCGGGACAGGGAGCGGAAACACCATATATTTT	CASRAGTGSGNTIYF
.	TRBV29-1	many	TRBJ1-1	TGCAGCGTTGACCGCCAATCGGGGACTGAAGCTTTCTTT	CSVDRQSGTEAFF
.	TRBV6-2/TRBV6-3	few	TRBJ2-1	TGTGCCAGCAGTTCTGACAGGATGACCTACAATGAGCAGTTCTTC	CASSSDRMTYNEQFF
.	TRBV15	many	TRBJ2-5	TGTGCCACCAGCAGAGATCTCCGCTCCCAAGAGACCCAGTACTTC	CATSRDLRSQETQYF
TRBD2	TRBV20-1	few	TRBJ2-7	TGCAGTGTTCCGGGGGGAGGGAGTCCCTACGAGCAGTACTTC	CSVPGGGSPYEQYF
.	TRBV12-3/TRBV12-4	many	TRBJ1-5	TGTGCCAGCAGAACCACGGGGAATCAGCCCCAGCATTTT	CASRTTGNQPQHF
TRBD2	TRBV20-1	once	TRBJ2-3	TGCAGTGCCCAGCGGGGGATCGGAACAGATACGCAGTATTTT	CSAQRGIGTDTQYF
TRBD2	TRBV11-2	few	TRBJ2-3	TGTGCCAGCAGCCGAACTAGCGGGGGGGCGGAAGATACGCAGTATTTT	CASSRTSGGAEDTQYF
.	TRBV12-3/TRBV12-4	.	TRBJ1-2	TGTGCCAGCAGTAGGGCGGGGGGTTCAGTCTATGGCTACACCTTC	CASSRAGGSVYGYTF
TRBD1	TRBV11-1	.	TRBJ2-4	TGTGCCAGCAGCTTCAAGGCAGGGGGCGAGAGGGAGCTAACCAAAAACATTCAGTACTTC	CASSFKAGGERELTKNIQYF
.	TRBV29-1	.	TRBJ1-1	TGCAGCGTTGAAGATGTTGAAGGGGGGGGCACTGAAGCTTTCTTT	CSVEDVEGGGTEAFF
TRBD2	TRBV20-1	.	TRBJ2-5	TGCAGTGCTGTTAGCGGGGGGATGAAAGAGACCCAGTACTTC	CSAVSGGMKETQYF
.	TRBV5-1	few	TRBJ2-3	TGCGCCAGCAGCTTGAATCCGGGGGGCACAGATACGCAGTATTTT	CASSLNPGGTDTQYF
TRBD1	TRBV9	few	TRBJ1-1	TGTGCCAGCAGCGTAGCTGGGGGGGGACAGCCGAACACTGAAGCTTTCTTT	CASSVAGGGQPNTEAFF
.	TRBV4-2	many	TRBJ1-2	TGTGCCAGCAGCCAAGATCAGAACATGTGGAGCTACACCTTC	CASSQDQNMWSYTF
TRBD1	TRBV5-1	many	TRBJ1-1	TGCGCCAGCAGCGTGGGACAGTTGGGCACTGAAGCTTTCTTT	CASSVGQLGTEAFF
.	TRBV11-2	.	TRBJ2-1	TGTGCCAGCAGGCGAGGGGTACAGCCCTACAATGAGCAGTTCTTC	CASRRGVQPYNEQFF
.	TRBV7-9	.	TRBJ2-7	TGTGCCAGCAGCTTAGAAGCAGGGTCACACGAGCAGTACTTC	CASSLEAGSHEQYF
.	TRBV24-1	few	TRBJ2-1	TGTGCCACCAGTCCCTCCAGCGGGTCCTCCTACAATGAGCAGTTCTTC	CATSPSSGSSYNEQFF
.	TRBV5-1	.	TRBJ1-2	TGCGCCAGCAGCTTTCAAGACGGGAACTATGGCTACACCTTC	CASSFQDGNYGYTF
TRBD2	TRBV7-3	.	TRBJ2-3	TGTGCCAGCAGTCCCGGGACTAATGGTATTAAGCAGTATTTT	CASSPGTNGIKQYF
.	TRBV28	many	TRBJ1-5	TGTGCCAGCAGTGCCCTCCTTCCGGGGTATAGGCAGCCCCAGCATTTT	CASSALLPGYRQPQHF
.	TRBV28	few	TRBJ1-1	TGTGCCAGCAGGATCCAACACACTGAAGCTTTCTTT	CASRIQHTEAFF
.	TRBV10-2	many	TRBJ1-1	TGCGCCAGCAGTGACCCGGACACTGAAGCTTTCTTT	CASSDPDTEAFF
TRBD1	TRBV15	.	TRBJ2-5	TGTGCCACCAGCAGAGATCTTGGGACAGGGAAAGAGACCCAGTACTTC	CATSRDLGTGKETQYF